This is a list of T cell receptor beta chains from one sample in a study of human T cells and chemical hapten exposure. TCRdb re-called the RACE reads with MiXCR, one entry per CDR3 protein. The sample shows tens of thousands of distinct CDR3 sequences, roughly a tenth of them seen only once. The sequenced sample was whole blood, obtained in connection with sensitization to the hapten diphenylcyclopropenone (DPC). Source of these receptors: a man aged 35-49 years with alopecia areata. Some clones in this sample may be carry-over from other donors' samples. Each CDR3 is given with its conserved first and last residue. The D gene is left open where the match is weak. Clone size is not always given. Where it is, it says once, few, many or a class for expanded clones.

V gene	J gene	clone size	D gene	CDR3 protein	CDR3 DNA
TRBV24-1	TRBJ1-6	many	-	CATNCSPLHF	TGTGCCACCAACTGTTCACCCCTCCACTTT
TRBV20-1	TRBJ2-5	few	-	CSARDQGAPRKTQYF	TGCAGTGCTAGAGATCAAGGGGCCCCGCGCAAGACCCAGTACTTC
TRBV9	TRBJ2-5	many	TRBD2	CASSLGGASGAFGETQYF	TGTGCCAGCAGCCTCGGGGGCGCTAGCGGGGCTTTTGGGGAGACCCAGTACTTC
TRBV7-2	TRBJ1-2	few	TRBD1	CASSLGHRGPNYGYTF	TGTGCCAGCAGCTTAGGTCACAGGGGACCTAACTATGGCTACACCTTC
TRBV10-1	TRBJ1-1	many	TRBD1	CASSPGTGNTEAFF	TGCGCCAGCAGTCCCGGGACAGGGAACACTGAAGCTTTCTTT
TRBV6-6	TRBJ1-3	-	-	CASSPILRSGNTIYF	TGTGCCAGCAGCCCGATTCTCCGCTCTGGAAACACCATATATTTT
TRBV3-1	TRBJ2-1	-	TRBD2	CASSPSGSSYNEQFF	TGTGCCAGCAGTCCGAGCGGGAGCTCCTACAATGAGCAGTTCTTC
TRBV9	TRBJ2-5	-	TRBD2	CASSDSGSQETQYF	TGTGCCAGCAGTGATAGCGGGAGCCAAGAGACCCAGTACTTC
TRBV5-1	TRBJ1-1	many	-	CASSPRSGSAEAFF	TGCGCCAGCAGCCCCCGAAGTGGGTCCGCGGAAGCTTTCTTT
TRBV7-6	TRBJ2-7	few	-	CASSSTLSYEQYF	TGTGCCAGCAGCTCGACACTGTCCTACGAGCAGTACTTC
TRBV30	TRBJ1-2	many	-	CAWRGGGYTF	TGTGCCTGGAGGGGCGGGGGCTACACCTTC
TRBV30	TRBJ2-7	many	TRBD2	CAWSYTSGSGEQYF	TGTGCCTGGTCTTATACTAGCGGGAGTGGCGAGCAGTACTTC
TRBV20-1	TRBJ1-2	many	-	CSADSDGEHSFYYGYTF	TGCAGTGCAGACTCGGACGGAGAACATTCATTCTACTATGGCTACACCTTC
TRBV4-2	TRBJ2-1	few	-	CASSQEFRGGAYNEQFF	TGTGCCAGCAGCCAAGAATTCAGGGGAGGCGCCTACAATGAGCAGTTCTTC
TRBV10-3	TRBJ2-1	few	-	CATGQGSLKFF	TGTGCCACGGGGCAGGGTAGCTTGAAGTTCTTC
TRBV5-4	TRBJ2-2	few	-	CASSLSTLGPGELFF	TGTGCCAGCAGCTTGAGTACTTTGGGGCCCGGGGAGCTGTTTTTT
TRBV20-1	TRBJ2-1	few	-	CSAREPGANEQFF	TGCAGTGCTAGAGAACCGGGGGCCAATGAGCAGTTCTTC
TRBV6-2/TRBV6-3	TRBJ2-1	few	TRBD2	CASSYGGGRHHEQFF	TGTGCCAGCAGTTATGGGGGAGGGCGGCATCATGAGCAGTTCTTC
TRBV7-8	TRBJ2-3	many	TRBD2	CASRPGLAGEDTQYF	TGTGCCAGCAGACCCGGACTAGCGGGAGAAGATACGCAGTATTTT
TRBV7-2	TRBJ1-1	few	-	CASSPVRGMNTEAFF	TGTGCCAGCAGCCCAGTGCGGGGTATGAACACTGAAGCTTTCTTT
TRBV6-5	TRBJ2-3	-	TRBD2	CASSPTAAGRTDTQYF	TGTGCCAGCAGCCCAACCGCAGCGGGACGCACAGATACGCAGTATTTT
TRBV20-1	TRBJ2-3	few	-	CSARRRDTQYF	TGCAGTGCTAGACGGAGGGATACGCAGTATTTT
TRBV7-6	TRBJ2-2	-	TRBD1	CASSLGGTGSTGELFF	TGTGCCAGCAGCTTAGGAGGGACAGGGTCCACCGGGGAGCTGTTTTTT
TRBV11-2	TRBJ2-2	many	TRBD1	CASSYPGQYLGELFF	TGTGCCAGCAGTTACCCGGGACAGTACCTCGGGGAGCTGTTTTTT
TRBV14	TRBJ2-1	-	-	CASSQGTNTLNEQFF	TGTGCCAGCAGCCAAGGGACAAATACTCTCAATGAGCAGTTCTTC
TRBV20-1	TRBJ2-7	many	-	CSAPGQGGVYEQYF	TGCAGTGCGCCTGGACAGGGAGGGGTCTACGAGCAGTACTTC
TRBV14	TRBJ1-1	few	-	CASSQDLGGTEAFF	TGTGCCAGCAGCCAAGATCTGGGGGGAACTGAAGCTTTCTTT
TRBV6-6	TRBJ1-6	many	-	CASSYSPGNNSPLHF	TGTGCCAGCAGTTACTCGCCCGGGAATAATTCACCCCTCCACTTT
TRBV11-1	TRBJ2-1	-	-	CASSLADNEQFF	TGTGCCAGCAGCTTAGCGGACAATGAGCAGTTCTTC
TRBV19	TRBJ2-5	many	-	CASSQTDRSGETQYF	TGTGCCAGTAGTCAGACCGACCGTAGCGGAGAGACCCAGTACTTC
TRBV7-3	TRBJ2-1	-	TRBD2	CASSLFLAGLNEQFF	TGTGCCAGCAGCTTATTCTTAGCGGGCCTCAATGAGCAGTTCTTC
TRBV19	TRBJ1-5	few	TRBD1	CASSWDRVRNSNQPQHF	TGTGCCAGTAGTTGGGACAGGGTAAGAAATAGCAATCAGCCCCAGCATTTT
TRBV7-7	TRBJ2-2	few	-	CASSLAPNTGELFF	TGTGCCAGCAGCTTAGCACCTAACACCGGGGAGCTGTTTTTT
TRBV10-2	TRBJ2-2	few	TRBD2	CASRSGTNTGELFF	TGCGCCAGCAGGAGCGGGACCAACACCGGGGAGCTGTTTTTT
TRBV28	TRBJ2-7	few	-	CASSWATGSYEQYF	TGTGCCAGCAGTTGGGCAACAGGATCCTACGAGCAGTACTTC
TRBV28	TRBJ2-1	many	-	CASSIITGAINEQFF	TGTGCCAGCAGTATTATTACGGGGGCAATCAATGAGCAGTTCTTC
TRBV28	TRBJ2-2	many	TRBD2	CASSLWQLAGGPGELFF	TGTGCCAGCAGTTTATGGCAGCTAGCGGGAGGTCCCGGGGAGCTGTTTTTT
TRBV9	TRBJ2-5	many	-	CASSLYGTPQETQYF	TGTGCCAGCAGCCTCTACGGGACCCCCCAAGAGACCCAGTACTTC
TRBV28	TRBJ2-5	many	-	CASSLADQETQYF	TGTGCCAGCAGTTTGGCAGACCAAGAGACCCAGTACTTC
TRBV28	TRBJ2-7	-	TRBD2	CASSSSGRAGEQYF	TGTGCCAGCAGTTCCAGCGGGAGGGCTGGCGAGCAGTACTTC